The clone carrying this T cell receptor (beta chain) was seen only a few times. These data originate in a study of blood T cell repertoires in COVID-19. On the study more broadly: Some COVID-19 samples were acute and others convalescent; all came from the United States, Italy and Spain. T cells, B-cell-depleted T cells, or PBMCs supplied cDNA or gDNA.

Authors' analysis steps: Reference gene primer amplification gave estimated nucleated cell counts. Sequencing used immunoSEQ multiplex PCR; TCRdb keeps in-frame clones, though not all of them. V and J calls and clone size are given by that table; D and trimming were obtained from the DNA. The repertoire holds 80,000 or so clones, with approximately 84% as singletons. Patients in Seattle were enrolled during active infection, then followed longitudinally. The TCR was taken from a man in his fifties or sixties with COVID-19, enrolled during active disease. The source material was peripheral blood.

CDR3 loop: CASSFHRERGSPLHF. The CDR3 DNA is TGTGCCAGCAGCTTTCACAGGGAGAGGGGGTCACCCCTCCACTTT. The chain has TRBV7-9 and TRBJ1-6; maybe TRBD1 (6 bases). Per the germline V gene, CDR1 is SEHNR and CDR2 is FQNEAQ (reference sequence). The CDR3 extends over 15 amino acids. Deletions cut 3 bases from V and 10 bases from J, with 16 bases between.